This TCR beta chain emerged from a study of tumor and adjacent non-tumor tissue in lung cancer. Study summary: The patients, 9 to 11 men and roughly 5 women, were about 31 to 85 with stage I to III disease. Whole-study results and caveats: Tumor TCR diversity, when higher, was linked to shorter survival. Tumor repertoires had a smaller top 100 clone share than normal lung. TCR diversity was significantly greater in tumor than normal lung tissue.

RNA was extracted from bulk tissue without any cell sorting. Distant lung tissue was collected more than 3 cm away from the tumor edge. A modified ARM-PCR protocol with three rounds of nested PCR amplified TCRbeta. TCRdb re-called the multiplex PCR reads with MiXCR, one entry per CDR3 protein. The profile shows around 74,000 distinct CDR3 sequences, approximately 68% of them singletons. Germline V gene lookup returns CDR1 DFQATT and CDR2 SNEGSKA (reference sequence). The length of the CDR3 is 13 residues. Concerning this clonotype: Its specificity is not known. One end of the junction does not line up with germline, which may come from a read error.

J is TRBJ2-7 and V is TRBV20-1; the D gene is possibly TRBD2 (6 bases). The specimen sequenced was distant non-tumor lung tissue. The sequence was obtained from a woman between 50 and 59 years old with non-small cell lung cancer. The CDR3 is CSLGERTDYEQYF. CDR3 DNA sequence: TGCAGCCTCGGCGAGAGGACGGACTACGAGCAGTACTTT.